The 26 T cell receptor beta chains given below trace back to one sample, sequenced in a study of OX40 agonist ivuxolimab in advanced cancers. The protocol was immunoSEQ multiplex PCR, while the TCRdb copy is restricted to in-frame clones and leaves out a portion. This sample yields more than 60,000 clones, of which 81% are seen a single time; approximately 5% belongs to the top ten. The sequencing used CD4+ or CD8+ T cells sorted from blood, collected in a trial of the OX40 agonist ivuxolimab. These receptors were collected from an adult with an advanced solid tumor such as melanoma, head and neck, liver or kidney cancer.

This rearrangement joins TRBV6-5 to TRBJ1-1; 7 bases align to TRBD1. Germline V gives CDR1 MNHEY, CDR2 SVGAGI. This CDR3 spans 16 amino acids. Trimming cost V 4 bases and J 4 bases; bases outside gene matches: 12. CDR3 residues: CASSSRQGGVGTEAFF. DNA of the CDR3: TGTGCCAGCAGTTCCCGACAGGGAGGAGTGGGCACTGAAGCTTTCTTT.

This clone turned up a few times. For the CDR3, the DNA is TGTGCCAGCAGTGAATCAGTCATCGGGGACTATGGCTACACCTTC. This translates into CASSESVIGDYGYTF. This chain connects TRBV2 to TRBJ1-2; D remains unclear. The CDR3 runs 15 residues. The ends were cut back, 2 bases at V and 3 bases at J, with 13 bases in the middle. Germline V CDR1 and CDR2: SNHLY, FYNNEI.

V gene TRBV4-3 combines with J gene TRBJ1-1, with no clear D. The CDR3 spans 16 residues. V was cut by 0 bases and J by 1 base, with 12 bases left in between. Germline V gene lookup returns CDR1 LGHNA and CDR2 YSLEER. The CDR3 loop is CASSQDLVSRNTEAFF. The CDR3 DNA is TGCGCCAGCAGCCAAGATTTAGTATCTCGGAACACTGAAGCTTTCTTT.

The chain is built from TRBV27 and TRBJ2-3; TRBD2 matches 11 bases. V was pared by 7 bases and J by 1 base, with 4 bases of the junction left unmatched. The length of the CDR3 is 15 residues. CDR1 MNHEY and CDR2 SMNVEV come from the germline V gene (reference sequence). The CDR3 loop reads CASNDSGGGTDTQYF. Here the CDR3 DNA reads TGTGCCAGCAATGATAGCGGGGGGGGCACAGATACGCAGTATTTT.

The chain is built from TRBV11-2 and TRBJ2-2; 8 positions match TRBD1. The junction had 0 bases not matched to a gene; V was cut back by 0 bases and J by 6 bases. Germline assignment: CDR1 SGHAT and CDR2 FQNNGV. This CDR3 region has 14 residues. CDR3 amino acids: CASSLEQGAGELFF. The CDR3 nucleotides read TGTGCCAGCAGCTTAGAACAGGGGGCCGGGGAGCTGTTTTTT. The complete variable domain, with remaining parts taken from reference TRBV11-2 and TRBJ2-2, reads EAGVAQSPRYKIIEKRQSVAFWCNPISGHATLYWYQQILGQGPKLLIQFQNNGVVDDSQLPKDRFSAERLKGVDSTLKIQPAKLEDSAVYLCASSLEQGAGELFFGEGSRLTVL.

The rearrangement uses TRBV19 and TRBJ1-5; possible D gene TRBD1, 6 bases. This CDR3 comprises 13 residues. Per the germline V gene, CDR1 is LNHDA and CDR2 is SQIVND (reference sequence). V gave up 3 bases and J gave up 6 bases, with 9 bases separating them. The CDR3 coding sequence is TGTGCCAGTAGTATCACAGGGAGTCAGCCCCAGCATTTT. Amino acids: CASSITGSQPQHF.

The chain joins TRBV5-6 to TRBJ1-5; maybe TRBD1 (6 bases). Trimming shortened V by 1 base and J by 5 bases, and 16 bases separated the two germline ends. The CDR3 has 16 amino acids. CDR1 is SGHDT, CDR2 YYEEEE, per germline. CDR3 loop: CASSLRGTQGYQPQHF. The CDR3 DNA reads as TGTGCCAGCAGCTTGCGAGGGACCCAGGGGTATCAGCCCCAGCATTTT. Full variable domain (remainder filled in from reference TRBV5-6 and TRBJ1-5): DAGVTQSPTHLIKTRGQQVTLRCSPKSGHDTVSWYQQALGQGPQFIFQYYEEEERQRGNFPDRFSGHQFPNYSSELNVNALLLGDSALYLCASSLRGTQGYQPQHFGDGTRLSIL.

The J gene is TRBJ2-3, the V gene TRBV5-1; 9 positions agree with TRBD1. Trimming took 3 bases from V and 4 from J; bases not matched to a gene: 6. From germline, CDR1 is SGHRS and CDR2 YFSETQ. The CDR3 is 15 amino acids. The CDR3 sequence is CASSSPDRGADTQYF. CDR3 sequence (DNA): TGCGCCAGCAGCTCCCCGGACAGGGGAGCAGATACGCAGTATTTT.

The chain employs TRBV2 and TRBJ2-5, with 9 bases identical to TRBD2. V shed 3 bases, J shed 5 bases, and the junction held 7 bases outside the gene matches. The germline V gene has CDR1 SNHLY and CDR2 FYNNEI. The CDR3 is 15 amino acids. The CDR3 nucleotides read TGTGCCAGCAGTGATGTAAACGCGGGGGGGGAGACCCAGTACTTC. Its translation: CASSDVNAGGETQYF.

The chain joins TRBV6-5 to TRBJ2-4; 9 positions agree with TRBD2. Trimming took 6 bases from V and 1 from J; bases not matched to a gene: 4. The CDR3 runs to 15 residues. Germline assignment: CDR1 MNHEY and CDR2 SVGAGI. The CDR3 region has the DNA TGTGCCAGCAGCTATGGACTAGCGGCCAAAAACATTCAGTACTTC. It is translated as CASSYGLAAKNIQYF.

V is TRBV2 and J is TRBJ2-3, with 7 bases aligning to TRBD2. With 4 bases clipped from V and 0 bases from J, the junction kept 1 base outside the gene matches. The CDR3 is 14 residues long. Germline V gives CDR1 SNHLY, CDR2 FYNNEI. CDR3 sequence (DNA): TGTGCCAGCAGTGGGGAGGGGAGCACAGATACGCAGTATTTT. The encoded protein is CASSGEGSTDTQYF.

In DNA form, the CDR3 reads TGTGCCAGTAGTATAGTCAAGGGGGCGCAGGCCAACGTCCTGACTTTC. It encodes CASSIVKGAQANVLTF. V usage is TRBV19 and J usage is TRBJ2-6; 7 positions agree with TRBD1. From germline, CDR1 is LNHDA and CDR2 SQIVND (reference sequence). J gave up 6 bases and V 1 base, and 6 bases lay outside the gene matches. The CDR3 consists of 16 residues. Complete variable domain (other parts from reference TRBV19 and TRBJ2-6): DGGITQSPKYLFRKEGQNVTLSCEQNLNHDAMYWYRQDPGQGLRLIYYSQIVNDFQKGDIAEGYSVSREKKESFPLTVTSAQKNPTAFYLCASSIVKGAQANVLTFGAGSRLTVL.

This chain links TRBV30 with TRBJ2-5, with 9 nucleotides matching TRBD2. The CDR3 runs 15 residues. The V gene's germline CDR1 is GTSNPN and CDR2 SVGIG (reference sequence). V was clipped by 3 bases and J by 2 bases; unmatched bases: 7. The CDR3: CAWRGGGRDQETQYF. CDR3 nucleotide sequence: TGTGCCTGGAGGGGGGGCGGGAGGGATCAAGAGACCCAGTACTTC.

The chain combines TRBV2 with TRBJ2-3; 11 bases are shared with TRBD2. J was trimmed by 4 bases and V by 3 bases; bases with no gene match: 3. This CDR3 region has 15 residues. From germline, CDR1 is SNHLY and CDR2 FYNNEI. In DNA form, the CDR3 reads TGTGCCAGCAGTGAGTTAGCGGGGGGGGCAGATACGCAGTATTTT. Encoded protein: CASSELAGGADTQYF.

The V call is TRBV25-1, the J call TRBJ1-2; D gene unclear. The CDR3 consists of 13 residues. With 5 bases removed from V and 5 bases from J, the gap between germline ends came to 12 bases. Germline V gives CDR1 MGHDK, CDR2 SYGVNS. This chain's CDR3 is CASSSPLRYGYTF. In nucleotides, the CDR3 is TGTGCCAGCAGTTCCCCTCTCCGATATGGCTACACCTTC.

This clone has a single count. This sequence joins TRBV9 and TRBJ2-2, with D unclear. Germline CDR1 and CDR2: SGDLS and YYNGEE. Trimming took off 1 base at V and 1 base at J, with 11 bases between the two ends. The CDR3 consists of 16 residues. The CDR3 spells CASSVQGTRNTGELFF. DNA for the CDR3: TGTGCCAGCAGCGTACAAGGCACTCGGAACACCGGGGAGCTGTTTTTT. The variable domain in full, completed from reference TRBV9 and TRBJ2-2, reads DSGVTQTPKHLITATGQRVTLRCSPRSGDLSVYWYQQSLDQGLQFLIQYYNGEERAKGNILERFSAQQFPDLHSELNLSSLELGDSALYFCASSVQGTRNTGELFFGEGSRLTVL.

CDR3 amino acids: CASSLAHNEQFF. The CDR3, as DNA: TGTGCCAGCAGCTTAGCGCACAATGAGCAGTTCTTC. The rearrangement joins TRBV7-9 to TRBJ2-1; D remains unclear. V was shortened by 0 bases and J by 5 bases, with 2 bases between the two germline ends. This CDR3 contains 12 residues. Germline CDR1 is SEHNR and CDR2 is FQNEAQ (reference sequence).

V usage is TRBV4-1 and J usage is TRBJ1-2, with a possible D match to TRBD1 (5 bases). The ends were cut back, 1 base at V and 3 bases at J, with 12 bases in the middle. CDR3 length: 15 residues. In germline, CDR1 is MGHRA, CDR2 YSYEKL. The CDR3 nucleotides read TGCGCCAGCAGCCAAGGTCACAGGAATTACTATGGCTACACCTTC. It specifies CASSQGHRNYYGYTF.

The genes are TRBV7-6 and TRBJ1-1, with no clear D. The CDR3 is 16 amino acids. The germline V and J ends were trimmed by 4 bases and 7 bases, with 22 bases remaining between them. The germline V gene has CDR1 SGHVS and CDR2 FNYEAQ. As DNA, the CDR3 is TGTGCCAGCAGCTCAAGCCCTGTTGGTCCCGGCGGTGAAGCTTTCTTT. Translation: CASSSSPVGPGGEAFF.

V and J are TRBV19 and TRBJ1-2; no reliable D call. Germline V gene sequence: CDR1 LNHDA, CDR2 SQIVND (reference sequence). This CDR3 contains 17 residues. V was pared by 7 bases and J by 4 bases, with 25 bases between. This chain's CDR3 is CASTRGGFIGNGYGYTF. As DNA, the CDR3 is TGTGCCAGTACCAGAGGAGGTTTCATAGGCAATGGCTATGGCTACACCTTC. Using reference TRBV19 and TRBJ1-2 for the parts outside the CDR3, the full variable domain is DGGITQSPKYLFRKEGQNVTLSCEQNLNHDAMYWYRQDPGQGLRLIYYSQIVNDFQKGDIAEGYSVSREKKESFPLTVTSAQKNPTAFYLCASTRGGFIGNGYGYTFGSGTRLTVV.

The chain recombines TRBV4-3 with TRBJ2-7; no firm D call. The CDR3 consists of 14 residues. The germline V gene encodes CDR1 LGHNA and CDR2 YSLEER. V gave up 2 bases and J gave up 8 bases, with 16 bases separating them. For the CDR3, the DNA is TGCGCCAGCAGCCAAATCGGCAGGCCCTCCCAGCAGTACTTC. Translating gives CASSQIGRPSQQYF.

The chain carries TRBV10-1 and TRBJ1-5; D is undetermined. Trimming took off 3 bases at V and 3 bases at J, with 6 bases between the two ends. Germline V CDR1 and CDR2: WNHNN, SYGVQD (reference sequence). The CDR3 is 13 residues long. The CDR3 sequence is CASSEHHNQPQHF. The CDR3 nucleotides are TGCGCCAGCAGTGAACACCACAATCAGCCCCAGCATTTT.

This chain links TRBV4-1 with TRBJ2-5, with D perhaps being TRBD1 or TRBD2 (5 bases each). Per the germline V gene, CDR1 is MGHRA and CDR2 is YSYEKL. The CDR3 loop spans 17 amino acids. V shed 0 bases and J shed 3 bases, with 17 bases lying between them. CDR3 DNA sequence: TGCGCCAGCAGCCAAGATGTCGTCGGATGGGGGAAAGAGACCCAGTACTTC. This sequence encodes CASSQDVVGWGKETQYF.

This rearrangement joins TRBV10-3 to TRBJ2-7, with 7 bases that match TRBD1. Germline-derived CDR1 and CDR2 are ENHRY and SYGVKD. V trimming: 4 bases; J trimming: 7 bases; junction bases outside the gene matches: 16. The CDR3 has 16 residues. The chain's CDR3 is CAISAYGQALMREQYF. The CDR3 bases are TGTGCCATCAGTGCTTACGGACAGGCACTCATGAGGGAGCAGTACTTC.

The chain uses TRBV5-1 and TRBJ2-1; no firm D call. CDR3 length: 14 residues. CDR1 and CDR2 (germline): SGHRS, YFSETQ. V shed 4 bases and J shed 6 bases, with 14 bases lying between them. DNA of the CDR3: TGCGCCAGCAGCCTTACGACGAGACGCAATGAGCAGTTCTTC. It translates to CASSLTTRRNEQFF.

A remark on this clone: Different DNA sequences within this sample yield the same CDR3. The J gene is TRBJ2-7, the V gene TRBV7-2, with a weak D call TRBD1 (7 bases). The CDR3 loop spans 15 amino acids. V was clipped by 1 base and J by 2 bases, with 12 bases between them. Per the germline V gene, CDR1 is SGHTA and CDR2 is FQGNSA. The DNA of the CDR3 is TGTGCCAGCAGCTTAGGCGGGACAGTAGCCTACGAGCAGTACTTC. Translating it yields CASSLGGTVAYEQYF.